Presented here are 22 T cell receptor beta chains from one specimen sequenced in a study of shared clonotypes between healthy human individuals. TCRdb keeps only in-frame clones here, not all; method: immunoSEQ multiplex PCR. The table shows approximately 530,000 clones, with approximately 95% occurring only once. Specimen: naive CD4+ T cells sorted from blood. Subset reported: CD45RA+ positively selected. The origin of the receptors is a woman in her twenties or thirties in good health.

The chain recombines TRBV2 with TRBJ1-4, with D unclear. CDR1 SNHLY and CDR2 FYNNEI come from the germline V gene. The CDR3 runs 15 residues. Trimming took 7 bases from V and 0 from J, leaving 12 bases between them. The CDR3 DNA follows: TGTGCCAGCACCCCGGAAGGCGCAACTAATGAAAAACTGTTTTTT. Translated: CASTPEGATNEKLFF. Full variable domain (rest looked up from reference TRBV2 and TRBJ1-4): EPEVTQTPSHQVTQMGQEVILRCVPISNHLYFYWYRQILGQKVEFLVSFYNNEISEKSEIFDDQFSVERPDGSNFTLKIRSTKLEDSAMYFCASTPEGATNEKLFFGSGTQLSVL.

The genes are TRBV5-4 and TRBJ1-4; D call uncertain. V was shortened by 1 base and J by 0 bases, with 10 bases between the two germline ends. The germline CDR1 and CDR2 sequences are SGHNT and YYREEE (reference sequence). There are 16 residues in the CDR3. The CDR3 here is CASSLTGFATNEKLFF. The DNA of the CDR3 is TGTGCCAGCAGCTTGACGGGATTTGCAACTAATGAAAAACTGTTTTTT.

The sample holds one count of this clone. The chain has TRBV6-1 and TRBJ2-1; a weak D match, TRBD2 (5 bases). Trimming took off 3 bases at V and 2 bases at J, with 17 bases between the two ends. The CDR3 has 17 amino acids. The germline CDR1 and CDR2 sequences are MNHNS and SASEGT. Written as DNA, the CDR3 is TGTGCCAGCAGTGATAGGATTTCTTCGGAGGCCTACAATGAGCAGTTCTTC. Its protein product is CASSDRISSEAYNEQFF.

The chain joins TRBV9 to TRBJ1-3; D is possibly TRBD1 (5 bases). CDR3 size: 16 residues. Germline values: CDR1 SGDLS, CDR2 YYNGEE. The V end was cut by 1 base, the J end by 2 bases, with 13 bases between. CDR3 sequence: CASSVSLGAPGNTIYF. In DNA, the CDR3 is TGTGCCAGCAGCGTATCCCTCGGGGCACCTGGAAACACCATATATTTT.

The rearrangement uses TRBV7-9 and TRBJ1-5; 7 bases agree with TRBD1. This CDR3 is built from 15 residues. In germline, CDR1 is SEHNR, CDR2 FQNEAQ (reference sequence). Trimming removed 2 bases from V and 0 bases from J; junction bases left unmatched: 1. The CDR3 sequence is CASSLTGDSNQPQHF. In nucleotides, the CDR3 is TGTGCCAGCAGCTTAACAGGGGATAGCAATCAGCCCCAGCATTTT.

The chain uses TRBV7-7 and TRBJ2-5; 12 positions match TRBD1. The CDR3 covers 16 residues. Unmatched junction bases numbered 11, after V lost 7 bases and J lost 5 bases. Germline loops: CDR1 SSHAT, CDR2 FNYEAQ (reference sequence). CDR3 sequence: CASTPFRDRGHETQYF. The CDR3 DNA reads TGTGCCAGCACCCCTTTCCGGGACAGGGGGCATGAGACCCAGTACTTC.

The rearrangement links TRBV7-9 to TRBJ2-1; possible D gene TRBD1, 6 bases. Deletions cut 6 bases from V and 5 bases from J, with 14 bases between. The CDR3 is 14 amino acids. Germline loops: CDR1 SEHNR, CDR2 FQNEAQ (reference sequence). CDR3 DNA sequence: TGTGCCAGCAGTCCCGCGAACAGGGACAATGAGCAGTTCTTC. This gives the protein CASSPANRDNEQFF.

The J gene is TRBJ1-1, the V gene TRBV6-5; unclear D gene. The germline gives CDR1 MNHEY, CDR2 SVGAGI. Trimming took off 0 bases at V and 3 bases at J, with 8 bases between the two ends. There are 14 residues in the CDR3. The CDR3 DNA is TGTGCCAGCAGTTACTCAATTCGGGACACTGAAGCTTTCTTT. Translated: CASSYSIRDTEAFF.

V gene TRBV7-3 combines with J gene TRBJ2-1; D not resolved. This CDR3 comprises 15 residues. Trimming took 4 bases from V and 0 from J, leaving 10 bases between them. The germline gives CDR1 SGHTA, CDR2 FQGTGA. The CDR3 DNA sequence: TGTGCCAGCAGCTGGCGACGGAGCTCCTACAATGAGCAGTTCTTC. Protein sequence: CASSWRRSSYNEQFF.

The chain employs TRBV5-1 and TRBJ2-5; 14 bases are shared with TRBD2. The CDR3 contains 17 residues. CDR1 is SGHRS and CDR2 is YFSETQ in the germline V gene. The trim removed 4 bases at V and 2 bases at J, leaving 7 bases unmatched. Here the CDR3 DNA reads TGCGCCAGCAGCCGGGGACTAGCGGGAGTTAGTCAAGAGACCCAGTACTTC. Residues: CASSRGLAGVSQETQYF.

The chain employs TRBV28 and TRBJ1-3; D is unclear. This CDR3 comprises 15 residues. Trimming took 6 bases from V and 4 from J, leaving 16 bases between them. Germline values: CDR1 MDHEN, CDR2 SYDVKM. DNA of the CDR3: TGTGCCAGCAGGGTCTTCGGGGATGCAGGAAACACCATATATTTT. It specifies CASRVFGDAGNTIYF.

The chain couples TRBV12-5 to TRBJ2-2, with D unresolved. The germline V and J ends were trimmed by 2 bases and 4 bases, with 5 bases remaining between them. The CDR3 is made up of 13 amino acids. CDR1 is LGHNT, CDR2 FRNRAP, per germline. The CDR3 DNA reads TGTGCTAGTGGTTTGTACGGCACCGGGGAGCTGTTTTTT. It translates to CASGLYGTGELFF.

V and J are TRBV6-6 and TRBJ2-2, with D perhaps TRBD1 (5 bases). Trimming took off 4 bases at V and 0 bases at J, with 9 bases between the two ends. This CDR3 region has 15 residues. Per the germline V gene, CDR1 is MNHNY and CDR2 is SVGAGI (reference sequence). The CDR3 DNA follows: TGTGCCAGCAGTTCTGGGGCATCGAACACCGGGGAGCTGTTTTTT. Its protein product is CASSSGASNTGELFF.

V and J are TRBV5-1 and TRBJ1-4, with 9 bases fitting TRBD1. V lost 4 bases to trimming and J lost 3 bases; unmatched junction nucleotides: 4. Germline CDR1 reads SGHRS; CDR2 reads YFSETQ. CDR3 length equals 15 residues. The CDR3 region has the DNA TGCGCCAGCAGCGAGACAGGGGGAGCTAATGAAAAACTGTTTTTT. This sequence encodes CASSETGGANEKLFF.

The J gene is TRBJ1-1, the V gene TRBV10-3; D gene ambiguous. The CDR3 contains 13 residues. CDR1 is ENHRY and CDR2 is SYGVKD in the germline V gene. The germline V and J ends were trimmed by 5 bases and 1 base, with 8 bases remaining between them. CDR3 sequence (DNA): TGTGCCATCAGTACAGAGAAGAACACTGAAGCTTTCTTT. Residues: CAISTEKNTEAFF.

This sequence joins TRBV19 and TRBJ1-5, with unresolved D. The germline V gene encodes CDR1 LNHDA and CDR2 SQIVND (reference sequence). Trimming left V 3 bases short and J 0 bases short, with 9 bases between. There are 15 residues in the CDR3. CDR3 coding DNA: TGTGCCAGTAGTATTGATGGGTATAGCAATCAGCCCCAGCATTTT. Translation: CASSIDGYSNQPQHF.

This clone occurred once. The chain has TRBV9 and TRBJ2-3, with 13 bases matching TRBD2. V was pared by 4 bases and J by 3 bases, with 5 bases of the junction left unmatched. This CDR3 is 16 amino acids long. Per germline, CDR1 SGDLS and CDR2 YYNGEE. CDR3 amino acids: CASSSRTSGSTDTQYF. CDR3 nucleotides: TGTGCCAGCAGCTCCCGGACTAGCGGGAGTACAGATACGCAGTATTTT.

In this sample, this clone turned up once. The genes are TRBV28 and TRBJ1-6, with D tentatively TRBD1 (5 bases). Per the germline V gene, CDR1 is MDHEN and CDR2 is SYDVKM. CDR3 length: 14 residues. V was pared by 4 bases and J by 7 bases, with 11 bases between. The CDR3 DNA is TGTGCCAGCAGTTCACAGGCCTTGAATTCACCCCTCCACTTT. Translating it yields CASSSQALNSPLHF. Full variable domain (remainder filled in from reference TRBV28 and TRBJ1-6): DVKVTQSSRYLVKRTGEKVFLECVQDMDHENMFWYRQDPGLGLRLIYFSYDVKMKEKGDIPEGYSVSREKKERFSLILESASTNQTSMYLCASSSQALNSPLHFGNGTRLTVT.

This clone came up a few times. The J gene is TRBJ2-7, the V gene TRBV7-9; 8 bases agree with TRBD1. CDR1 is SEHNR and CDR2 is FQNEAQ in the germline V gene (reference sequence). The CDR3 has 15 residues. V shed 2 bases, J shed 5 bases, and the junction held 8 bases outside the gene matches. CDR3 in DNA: TGTGCCAGCAGCTTAAGCGGACAGGGCGTCGACGAGCAGTACTTC. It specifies CASSLSGQGVDEQYF.

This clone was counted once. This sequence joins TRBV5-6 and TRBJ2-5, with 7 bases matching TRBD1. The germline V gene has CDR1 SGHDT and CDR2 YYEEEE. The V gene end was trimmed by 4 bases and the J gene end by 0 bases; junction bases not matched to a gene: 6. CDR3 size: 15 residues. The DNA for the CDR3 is TGTGCCAGCAGCACCCTGGACAGGAACCAAGAGACCCAGTACTTC. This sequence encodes CASSTLDRNQETQYF. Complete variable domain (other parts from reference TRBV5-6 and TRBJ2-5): DAGVTQSPTHLIKTRGQQVTLRCSPKSGHDTVSWYQQALGQGPQFIFQYYEEEERQRGNFPDRFSGHQFPNYSSELNVNALLLGDSALYLCASSTLDRNQETQYFGPGTRLLVL.

Here the CDR3 DNA reads TGTGCCAGCAGAGTAAGACTAGCGGTTTACAATGAGCAGTTCTTC. Its protein product is CASRVRLAVYNEQFF. The V call is TRBV27, the J call TRBJ2-1; 9 bases fit TRBD2. V trimming: 6 bases; J trimming: 4 bases; junction bases outside the gene matches: 7. This CDR3 contains 15 residues. Germline V gene sequence: CDR1 MNHEY, CDR2 SMNVEV (reference sequence).

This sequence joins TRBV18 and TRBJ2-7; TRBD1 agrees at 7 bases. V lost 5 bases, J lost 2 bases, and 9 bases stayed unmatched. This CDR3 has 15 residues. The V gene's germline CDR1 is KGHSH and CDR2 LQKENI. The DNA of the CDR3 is TGTGCCAGCTCAATCCACAGGGGCGGGCCCTACGAGCAGTACTTC. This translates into CASSIHRGGPYEQYF.